These T cell receptor beta chains were read from a single sample in a study of identical twins. TCRdb used MiXCR to reprocess the 5' RACE reads, holding one entry per CDR3 protein. Among some 270,000 distinct CDR3 sequences listed, approximately 8.6% were seen once. These data were also reused for a study on yellow fever vaccine responses in identical twins.

The specimen sequenced was CD8+ T cells sorted from blood. Receptors were obtained from a woman between 18 and 29 years old in good health. CDR3s include the opening cysteine and the closing phenylalanine or tryptophan. D genes are given only for firm matches. The size entry is marked missing in some rows and otherwise reads once, few, many or a size class.

D	V	J	size	CDR3	DNA
TRBD2	TRBV5-6	TRBJ2-7	many	CASSLPSGTSYEQYF	TGTGCCAGCAGCTTGCCTAGCGGGACTTCCTACGAGCAGTACTTC
TRBD2	TRBV20-1	TRBJ2-1	many	CSARDQREGINEQFF	TGCAGTGCTAGAGATCAACGGGAGGGCATCAATGAGCAGTTCTTC
NA	TRBV7-8	TRBJ2-1	few	CASSLGGRVGDEQFF	TGTGCCAGCAGCCTAGGGGGGCGCGTAGGGGATGAGCAGTTCTTC
NA	TRBV5-6	TRBJ2-7	NA	CAISLLSYEQYF	TGTGCCATCAGCTTGTTATCCTACGAGCAGTACTTC
TRBD2	TRBV6-2/TRBV6-3	TRBJ2-2	many	CASSYSTSGSGELFF	TGTGCCAGCAGTTATTCGACTAGCGGGAGCGGGGAGCTGTTTTTT
NA	TRBV21-1	TRBJ2-5	few	CASSGRGPRYF	TGTGCCAGCAGCGGTCGTGGACCAAGGTACTTC
NA	TRBV4-3	TRBJ1-1	NA	CASSQDRGVNTEAFF	TGCGCCAGCAGCCAAGATCGAGGGGTCAACACTGAAGCTTTCTTT
NA	TRBV12-3/TRBV12-4	TRBJ2-1	NA	CAISSGNEQFF	TGTGCCATTTCCAGCGGCAATGAGCAGTTCTTC
NA	TRBV28	TRBJ1-5	NA	CASIRLRGGWQPQHF	TGTGCCAGCATCCGGCTCCGGGGGGGATGGCAGCCCCAGCATTTT
NA	TRBV12-3/TRBV12-4	TRBJ2-5	few	CASSTPEVSGSSQYF	TGTGCCAGCAGTACCCCGGAGGTGTCGGGGTCATCCCAGTACTTC
TRBD2	TRBV29-1	TRBJ2-3	many	CSGGGLAGGPTDTQYF	TGCAGCGGCGGGGGACTAGCGGGAGGGCCTACAGATACGCAGTATTTT
NA	TRBV5-1	TRBJ2-7	NA	CASSFEGISYEQYF	TGCGCCAGCAGCTTCGAGGGCATCTCCTACGAGCAGTACTTC
NA	TRBV6-1	TRBJ2-1	few	CASSSSPGYNEQFF	TGTGCCAGCAGCTCCAGCCCGGGGTACAATGAGCAGTTCTTC
NA	TRBV20-1	TRBJ1-6	many	CSARDLRTDNSPLHF	TGCAGTGCTAGAGATCTTAGGACAGATAATTCACCCCTCCACTTT
NA	TRBV10-3	TRBJ2-7	many	CAIGSIGQKGSEQYF	TGTGCCATCGGATCCATAGGGCAGAAGGGCTCCGAGCAGTACTTC